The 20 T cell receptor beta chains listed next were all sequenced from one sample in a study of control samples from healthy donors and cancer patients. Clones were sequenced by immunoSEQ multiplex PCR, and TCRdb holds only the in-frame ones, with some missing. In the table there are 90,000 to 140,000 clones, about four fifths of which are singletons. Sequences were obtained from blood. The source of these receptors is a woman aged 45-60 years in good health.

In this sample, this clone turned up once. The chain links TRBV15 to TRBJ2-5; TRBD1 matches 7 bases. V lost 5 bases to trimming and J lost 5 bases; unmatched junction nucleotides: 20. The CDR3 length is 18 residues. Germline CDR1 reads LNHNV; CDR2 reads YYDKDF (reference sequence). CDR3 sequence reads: CATSLESPSQGEWETQYF. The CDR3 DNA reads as TGTGCCACCAGCTTAGAGAGCCCCTCGCAGGGGGAGTGGGAGACCCAGTACTTC.

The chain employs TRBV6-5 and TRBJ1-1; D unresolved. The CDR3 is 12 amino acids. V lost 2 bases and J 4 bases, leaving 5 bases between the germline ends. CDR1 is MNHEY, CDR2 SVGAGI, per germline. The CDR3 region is CASSYTPTEAFF. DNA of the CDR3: TGTGCCAGCAGTTACACGCCCACTGAAGCTTTCTTT.

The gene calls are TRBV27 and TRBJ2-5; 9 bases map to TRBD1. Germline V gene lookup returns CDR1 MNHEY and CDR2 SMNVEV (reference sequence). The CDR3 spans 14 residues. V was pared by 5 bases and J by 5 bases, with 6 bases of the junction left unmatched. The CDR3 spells CASSRIGTGETQYF. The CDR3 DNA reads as TGTGCCAGCAGTCGAATCGGGACAGGGGAGACCCAGTACTTC.

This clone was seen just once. The CDR3 DNA reads TGTGCCAGCAGCTTTGACCTACCCCCATCCTACGAGCAGTACTTC. It yields the protein CASSFDLPPSYEQYF. This chain links TRBV5-4 with TRBJ2-7, with D unclear. Germline assignment: CDR1 SGHNT and CDR2 YYREEE (reference sequence). V was clipped by 2 bases and J by 1 base, with 13 bases between them. The CDR3 extends over 15 amino acids.

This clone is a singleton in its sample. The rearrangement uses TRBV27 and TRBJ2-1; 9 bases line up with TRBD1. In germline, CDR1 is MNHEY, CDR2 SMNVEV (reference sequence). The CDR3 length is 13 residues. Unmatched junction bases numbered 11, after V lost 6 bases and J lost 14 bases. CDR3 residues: CASRGNRRDREFF. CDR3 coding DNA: TGTGCCAGCAGAGGCAACCGACGGGACAGGGAGTTCTTC.

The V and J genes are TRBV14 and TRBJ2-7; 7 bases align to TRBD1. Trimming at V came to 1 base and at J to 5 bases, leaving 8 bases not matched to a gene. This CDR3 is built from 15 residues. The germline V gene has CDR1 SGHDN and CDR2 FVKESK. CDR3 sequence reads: CASSQGQGNFDEQYF. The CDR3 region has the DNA TGTGCCAGCAGCCAAGGACAGGGAAATTTCGACGAGCAGTACTTC.

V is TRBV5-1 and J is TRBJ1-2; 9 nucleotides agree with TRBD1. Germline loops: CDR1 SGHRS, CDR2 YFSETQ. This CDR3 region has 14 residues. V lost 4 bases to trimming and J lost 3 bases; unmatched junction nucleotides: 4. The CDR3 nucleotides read TGCGCCAGCAGCCCGGGGGACAGGGACTATGGCTACACCTTC. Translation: CASSPGDRDYGYTF.

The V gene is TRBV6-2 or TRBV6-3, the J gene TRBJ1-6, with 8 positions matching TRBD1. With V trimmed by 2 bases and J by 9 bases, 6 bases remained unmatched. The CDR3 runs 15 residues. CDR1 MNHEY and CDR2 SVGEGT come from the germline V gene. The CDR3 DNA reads TGTGCCAGCAGTTACGGACAGGGAGGGGGTTCACCCCTCCACTTT. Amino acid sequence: CASSYGQGGGSPLHF.

CDR3 sequence: CASSWTGNTEAFF. In DNA, the CDR3 is TGTGCCAGCAGTTGGACGGGGAACACTGAAGCTTTCTTT. V usage is TRBV28 and J usage is TRBJ1-1, with D hard to call. Looked up from germline, CDR1 is MDHEN and CDR2 is SYDVKM. V lost 4 bases to trimming and J lost 1 base, with 7 bases between them. The CDR3 extends over 13 amino acids. The entire variable domain, with the rest obtained from reference TRBV28 and TRBJ1-1, is as follows: DVKVTQSSRYLVKRTGEKVFLECVQDMDHENMFWYRQDPGLGLRLIYFSYDVKMKEKGDIPEGYSVSREKKERFSLILESASTNQTSMYLCASSWTGNTEAFFGQGTRLTVV.

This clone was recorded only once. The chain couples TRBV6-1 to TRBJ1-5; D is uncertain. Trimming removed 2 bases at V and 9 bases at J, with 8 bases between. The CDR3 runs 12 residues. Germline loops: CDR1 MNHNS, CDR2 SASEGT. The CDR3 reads CASSENPGPQHF. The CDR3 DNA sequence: TGTGCCAGCAGTGAAAACCCGGGGCCCCAGCATTTT.

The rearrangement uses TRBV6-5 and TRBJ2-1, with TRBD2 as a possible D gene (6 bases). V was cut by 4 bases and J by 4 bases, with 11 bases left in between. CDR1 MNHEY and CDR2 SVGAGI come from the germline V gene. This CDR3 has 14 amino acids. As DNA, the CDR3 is TGTGCCAGCAGTTCCGGGGACTTATACAATGAGCAGTTCTTC. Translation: CASSSGDLYNEQFF.

The CDR3 sequence: CASSLRTGTGEKLFF. The CDR3 DNA sequence: TGTGCCAGCAGCTTAAGGACAGGGACGGGTGAAAAACTGTTTTTT. J is TRBJ1-4 and V is TRBV7-9, with 8 bases lining up with TRBD1. CDR3 length: 15 residues. The J segment lost 7 bases and the V segment lost 2 bases, leaving 6 bases of the junction unmatched. Germline loops: CDR1 SEHNR, CDR2 FQNEAQ (reference sequence).

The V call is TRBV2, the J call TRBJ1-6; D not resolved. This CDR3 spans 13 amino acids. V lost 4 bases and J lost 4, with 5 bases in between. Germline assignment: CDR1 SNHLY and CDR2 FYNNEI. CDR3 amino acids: CASSADYNSPLHF. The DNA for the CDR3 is TGTGCCAGCAGTGCCGATTATAATTCACCCCTCCACTTT.

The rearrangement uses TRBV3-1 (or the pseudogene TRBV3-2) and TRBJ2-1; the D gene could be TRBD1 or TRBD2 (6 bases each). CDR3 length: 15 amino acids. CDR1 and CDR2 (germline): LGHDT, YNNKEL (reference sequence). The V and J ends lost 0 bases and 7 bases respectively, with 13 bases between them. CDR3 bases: TGTGCCAGCAGCCAAGATCCGGGGGCAGAGAATGAGCAGTTCTTC. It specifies CASSQDPGAENEQFF.

CDR3 sequence: CATSLAGPYEQYF. The CDR3 DNA sequence: TGTGCCACCAGCCTAGCGGGCCCATACGAGCAGTACTTC. The chain uses TRBV15 and TRBJ2-7; 8 bases line up with TRBD2. The germline V gene has CDR1 LNHNV and CDR2 YYDKDF (reference sequence). CDR3 size: 13 residues. The junction had 4 bases not matched to a gene; V was cut back by 5 bases and J by 4 bases.

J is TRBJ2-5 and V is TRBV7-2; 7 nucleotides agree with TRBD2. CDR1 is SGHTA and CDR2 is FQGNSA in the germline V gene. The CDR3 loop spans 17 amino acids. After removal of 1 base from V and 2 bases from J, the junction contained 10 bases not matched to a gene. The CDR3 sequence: CASSLDSPGLKQETQYF. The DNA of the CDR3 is TGTGCCAGCAGCTTAGACTCCCCGGGACTAAAACAAGAGACCCAGTACTTC.

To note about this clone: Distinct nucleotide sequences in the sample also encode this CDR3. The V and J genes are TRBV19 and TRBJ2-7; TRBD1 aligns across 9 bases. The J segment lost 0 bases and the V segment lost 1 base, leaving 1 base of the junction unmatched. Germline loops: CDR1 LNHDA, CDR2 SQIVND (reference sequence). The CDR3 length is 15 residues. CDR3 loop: CASSIGTGVSYEQYF. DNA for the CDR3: TGTGCCAGTAGTATAGGGACAGGGGTCTCCTACGAGCAGTACTTC.

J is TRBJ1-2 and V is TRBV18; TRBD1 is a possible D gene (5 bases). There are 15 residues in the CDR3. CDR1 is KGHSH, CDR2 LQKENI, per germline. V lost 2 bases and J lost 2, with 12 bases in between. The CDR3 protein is CASSPTPDRNYGYTF. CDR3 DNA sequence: TGTGCCAGCTCACCAACCCCTGACAGAAACTATGGCTACACCTTC.

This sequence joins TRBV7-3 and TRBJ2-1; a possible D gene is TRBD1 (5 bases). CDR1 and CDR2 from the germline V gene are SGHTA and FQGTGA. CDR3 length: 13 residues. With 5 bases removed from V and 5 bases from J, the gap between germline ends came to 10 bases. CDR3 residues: CASSINRNNEQFF. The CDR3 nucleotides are TGTGCCAGCAGCATCAACAGGAACAATGAGCAGTTCTTC.

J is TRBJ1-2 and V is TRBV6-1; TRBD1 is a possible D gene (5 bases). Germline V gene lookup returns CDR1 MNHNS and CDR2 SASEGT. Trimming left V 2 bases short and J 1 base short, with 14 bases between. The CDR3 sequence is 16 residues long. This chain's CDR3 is CASSEQGWGNNYGYTF. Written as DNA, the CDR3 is TGTGCCAGCAGTGAACAAGGGTGGGGCAATAACTATGGCTACACCTTC.